This TCR beta chain was recorded in a study of blood T cell repertoires in COVID-19. The protocol was immunoSEQ multiplex PCR, while the TCRdb copy is restricted to in-frame clones and leaves out a portion. The sample consists of about 120,000 clones, roughly 74% of them appearing once. V was pared by 5 bases and J by 4 bases, with 7 bases of the junction left unmatched. CDR1 and CDR2 (germline): SQVTM, ANQGSEA. The CDR3 is 14 amino acids. The V call is TRBV29-1, the J call TRBJ1-2; 10 nucleotides line up with TRBD1. Sequencing used peripheral blood. The clonotype was recovered from a man in his fifties or sixties with acute or convalescent COVID-19. The CDR3 here is CSVTGQGFGYGYTF. CDR3 DNA sequence: TGCAGCGTTACGGGACAGGGGTTCGGCTATGGCTACACCTTC.